Shown below are 25 T cell receptor beta chains from a single sample sequenced in a study of blood T cell repertoires in COVID-19. Method: immunoSEQ multiplex PCR; TCRdb's copy keeps in-frame clones and lacks some. The repertoire holds fewer than 250,000 clones, with 70% to 85% as singletons. The sequenced sample consisted of peripheral blood. These receptors were collected from a woman aged 45-60 years with acute or convalescent COVID-19.

V gene TRBV19 combines with J gene TRBJ1-4; D is perhaps TRBD1 (5 bases). The CDR3 is 14 amino acids. V dropped 9 bases and J dropped 0 bases, with 11 bases sitting between them. The germline gives CDR1 LNHDA, CDR2 SQIVND (reference sequence). CDR3: CASGAGPTNEKLFF. In DNA, the CDR3 is TGTGCCAGCGGCGCAGGGCCAACTAATGAAAAACTGTTTTTT.

This rearrangement joins TRBV7-6 to TRBJ2-3; 7 bases match TRBD1. The germline V gene has CDR1 SGHVS and CDR2 FNYEAQ. This CDR3 is built from 14 residues. V lost 5 bases, J lost 9 bases, and 11 bases stayed unmatched. The CDR3: CASSRVYTGETQYF. The CDR3 nucleotides read TGTGCCAGCAGCCGAGTTTATACAGGGGAAACGCAGTATTTT.

The gene calls are TRBV19 and TRBJ1-5; 7 bases agree with TRBD1. CDR1 and CDR2 (germline): LNHDA, SQIVND (reference sequence). Germline trimming cut 3 bases from V and 0 bases from J; bases unmatched to any gene: 14. The CDR3 sequence is 19 residues long. The CDR3 sequence: CASSINQQGHPNSNQPQHF. The CDR3 DNA sequence: TGTGCCAGTAGTATTAACCAACAGGGGCACCCGAATAGCAATCAGCCCCAGCATTTT. Variable domain in full (rest from reference TRBV19 and TRBJ1-5): DGGITQSPKYLFRKEGQNVTLSCEQNLNHDAMYWYRQDPGQGLRLIYYSQIVNDFQKGDIAEGYSVSREKKESFPLTVTSAQKNPTAFYLCASSINQQGHPNSNQPQHFGDGTRLSIL.

This chain links TRBV2 with TRBJ2-2, with TRBD2 matching over 7 bases. The length of the CDR3 is 14 residues. Germline V lookup: CDR1 SNHLY, CDR2 FYNNEI. Trimming at V came to 7 bases and at J to 8 bases, leaving 10 bases not matched to a gene. CDR3 bases: TGTGCCAGCACGAGCGGGATTAGTACTGGGGAGCTGTTTTTT. Encoded protein: CASTSGISTGELFF.

The V gene is TRBV7-8, the J gene TRBJ2-7; 7 nucleotides line up with TRBD2. The ends lost 5 bases at V and 0 bases at J; junction bases unmatched: 10. CDR3 size: 16 residues. Germline V CDR1 and CDR2: SGHVS, FQNEAQ. The CDR3 reads CASSPLGGGSSYEQYF. CDR3 sequence (DNA): TGTGCCAGCAGCCCCCTTGGGGGGGGGAGCTCCTACGAGCAGTACTTC.

The genes are TRBV7-9 and TRBJ1-2; D is possibly TRBD1 (6 bases). The germline V gene has CDR1 SEHNR and CDR2 FQNEAQ (reference sequence). Trimming took off 5 bases at V and 3 bases at J, with 16 bases between the two ends. This CDR3 is 15 amino acids long. The CDR3 DNA is TGTGCCAGCAGCCTGGGGCAGAACAGGGACTATGGCTACACCTTC. It encodes CASSLGQNRDYGYTF.

The rearrangement links TRBV5-8 to TRBJ1-2; no clear D gene. Trimming shortened V by 2 bases and J by 2 bases, and 7 bases separated the two germline ends. The CDR3 runs to 13 residues. Looked up from germline, CDR1 is SGHTS and CDR2 is YDEGEE. For the CDR3, the DNA is TGTGCCAGCAGCTTAACACCAAACTATGGCTACACCTTC. This gives the protein CASSLTPNYGYTF.

The chain employs TRBV29-1 and TRBJ2-3; unclear D gene. V lost 7 bases, J lost 8 bases, and 16 bases lay in between. There are 12 residues in the CDR3. Germline V gene sequence: CDR1 SQVTM, CDR2 ANQGSEA. Here the CDR3 reads CSGDGPLSTQYF. Here the CDR3 DNA reads TGCAGCGGTGATGGGCCTCTAAGTACGCAGTATTTT.

The chain has TRBV6-9 and TRBJ2-2; possible D gene TRBD2, 5 bases. The CDR3 is 15 amino acids. Germline V gene lookup returns CDR1 MNHGY and CDR2 SVAAGI. Deletions cut 5 bases from V and 4 bases from J, with 14 bases between. The CDR3 DNA sequence: TGTGCCAGCAGTCCGGACTCCCTCGGCACCGGGGAGCTGTTTTTT. Its protein is CASSPDSLGTGELFF.

This chain links TRBV10-1 with TRBJ1-1, with a weak D call TRBD1 (5 bases). Trimming stripped 0 bases from V and 2 bases from J, with 10 bases between. The CDR3 runs to 15 residues. The V gene's germline CDR1 is WNHNN and CDR2 SYGVQD (reference sequence). The chain's CDR3 is CASSESSTGNTEAFF. CDR3 sequence (DNA): TGCGCCAGCAGTGAGTCATCCACAGGAAACACTGAAGCTTTCTTT.

V gene TRBV19 combines with J gene TRBJ1-5; D is possibly TRBD1 (6 bases). CDR1 and CDR2 from the germline V gene are LNHDA and SQIVND (reference sequence). Trimming shortened V by 7 bases and J by 5 bases, and 15 bases separated the two germline ends. CDR3 length: 14 residues. The CDR3 nucleotides read TGTGCCAGTAAGGAACAGGGCTGGGATCAGCCCCAGCATTTT. The encoded protein is CASKEQGWDQPQHF.

This clone was recorded only once. The V gene is TRBV15, the J gene TRBJ2-6, with 7 nucleotides matching TRBD1. V lost 6 bases and J lost 0; bases outside the gene matches: 2. The germline V gene encodes CDR1 LNHNV and CDR2 YYDKDF (reference sequence). The CDR3 has 15 residues. The DNA for the CDR3 is TGTGCCACCAGTCCAGGGGGCTCTGGGGCCAACGTCCTGACTTTC. Its translation: CATSPGGSGANVLTF.

The CDR3 spells CASSMSGTANSPLHF. The CDR3 DNA sequence: TGTGCCAGCTCAATGTCCGGGACAGCTAATTCACCCCTCCACTTT. J is TRBJ1-6 and V is TRBV18; TRBD1 agrees at 7 bases. From germline, CDR1 is KGHSH and CDR2 LQKENI. Losses at the gene ends were 5 bases for V and 6 bases for J; bases not matched to a gene: 7. CDR3 length equals 15 residues.

CDR3 protein: CASSFTGDAGYTF. As DNA, the CDR3 is TGCGCCAGCAGCTTCACAGGGGATGCTGGCTACACCTTC. The chain has TRBV5-1 and TRBJ1-2; 7 nucleotides align to TRBD1. The CDR3 runs to 13 residues. V shed 2 bases, J shed 7 bases, and the junction held 5 bases outside the gene matches. Germline V gene data show CDR1 as SGHRS and CDR2 as YFSETQ.

This chain uses TRBV5-1 with TRBJ2-1, with a weak D call TRBD1 (5 bases). The CDR3 runs 14 residues. Trimming cost V 3 bases and J 2 bases, with 9 bases left between them. Germline lookup yields CDR1 SGHRS and CDR2 YFSETQ. CDR3: CASSWGGTYNEQFF. The CDR3 bases are TGCGCCAGCAGCTGGGGCGGCACCTACAATGAGCAGTTCTTC. The variable domain in full, with the rest retrieved from reference TRBV5-1 and TRBJ2-1, is KAGVTQTPRYLIKTRGQQVTLSCSPISGHRSVSWYQQTPGQGLQFLFEYFSETQRNKGNFPGRFSGRQFSNSRSEMNVSTLELGDSALYLCASSWGGTYNEQFFGPGTRLTVL.

V is TRBV11-2 and J is TRBJ1-3; D may be TRBD1 (6 bases). Germline loops: CDR1 SGHAT, CDR2 FQNNGV. Trimming took off 1 base at V and 0 bases at J, with 10 bases between the two ends. CDR3 size: 16 residues. The CDR3 nucleotides are TGTGCCAGCAGCTTAGCGGACAGTCGCTCTGGAAACACCATATATTTT. It yields the protein CASSLADSRSGNTIYF.

The chain recombines TRBV28 with TRBJ1-3; 8 bases are shared with TRBD1. The CDR3 sequence is 15 residues long. V trimming: 4 bases; J trimming: 4 bases; junction bases outside the gene matches: 6. CDR1 is MDHEN, CDR2 SYDVKM, per germline. The DNA of the CDR3 is TGTGCCAGCAGTTCGCAGGGGGCAGGAGGAAACACCATATATTTT. Its translation: CASSSQGAGGNTIYF. The variable domain in full, completed from reference TRBV28 and TRBJ1-3, reads DVKVTQSSRYLVKRTGEKVFLECVQDMDHENMFWYRQDPGLGLRLIYFSYDVKMKEKGDIPEGYSVSREKKERFSLILESASTNQTSMYLCASSSQGAGGNTIYFGEGSWLTVV.

This sequence joins TRBV10-3 and TRBJ1-1; 8 bases line up with TRBD1. The germline V gene encodes CDR1 ENHRY and CDR2 SYGVKD. CDR3 length: 15 amino acids. After removal of 1 base from V and 1 base from J, the junction contained 2 bases not matched to a gene. The CDR3 coding sequence is TGTGCCATCAGTGAGTTCGGGACAGGGAACACTGAAGCTTTCTTT. Encoded protein: CAISEFGTGNTEAFF.

The chain couples TRBV7-8 to TRBJ2-7, with TRBD2 matching over 11 bases. Germline V CDR1 and CDR2: SGHVS, FQNEAQ. The CDR3 sequence is 15 residues long. The V gene end was trimmed by 5 bases and the J gene end by 0 bases; junction bases not matched to a gene: 3. The CDR3 nucleotides read TGTGCCAGCAGCCTAGGGACTAGCGGCTCCTACGAGCAGTACTTC. This codes for CASSLGTSGSYEQYF.

This chain joins TRBV5-4 and TRBJ2-1; D is ambiguous. Germline V gives CDR1 SGHNT, CDR2 YYREEE (reference sequence). Trimming removed 0 bases from V and 7 bases from J, with 17 bases in between. The CDR3 spans 16 residues. The CDR3 here is CASSLAPSPRINEQFF. In DNA, the CDR3 is TGTGCCAGCAGCTTGGCGCCCAGCCCTAGGATAAATGAGCAGTTCTTC. Complete variable domain (other parts from reference TRBV5-4 and TRBJ2-1): ETGVTQSPTHLIKTRGQQVTLRCSSQSGHNTVSWYQQALGQGPQFIFQYYREEENGRGNFPPRFSGLQFPNYSSELNVNALELDDSALYLCASSLAPSPRINEQFFGPGTRLTVL.

The chain links TRBV2 to TRBJ1-6; 10 positions agree with TRBD1. CDR1 and CDR2 from the germline V gene are SNHLY and FYNNEI. V trimming: 6 bases; J trimming: 6 bases; junction bases outside the gene matches: 8. The CDR3 spans 16 residues. The CDR3 coding sequence is TGTGCCAGCAGCCCGGACGGACAGGGGGGTAATTCACCCCTCCACTTT. This gives the protein CASSPDGQGGNSPLHF.

The rearrangement links TRBV28 to TRBJ2-7; 9 nucleotides match TRBD1. V was clipped by 5 bases and J by 5 bases; unmatched bases: 10. This CDR3 comprises 15 residues. CDR1 is MDHEN and CDR2 is SYDVKM in the germline V gene. The CDR3 protein is CASSPWTGAADEQYF. DNA for the CDR3: TGTGCCAGCAGTCCCTGGACAGGGGCGGCGGACGAGCAGTACTTC.

The chain carries TRBV2 and TRBJ1-5; 9 bases fit TRBD1. Trimming cost V 5 bases and J 2 bases; bases outside gene matches: 4. This CDR3 spans 15 amino acids. CDR1 is SNHLY, CDR2 FYNNEI, per germline. The CDR3 reads CASSTGGSGNQPQHF. CDR3 DNA sequence: TGTGCCAGCAGTACAGGGGGCAGTGGCAATCAGCCCCAGCATTTT.

The chain joins TRBV30 to TRBJ1-4, with D unclear. Trimming cost V 0 bases and J 2 bases, with 7 bases left between them. Germline values: CDR1 GTSNPN, CDR2 SVGIG (reference sequence). There are 14 residues in the CDR3. CDR3 in amino acids: CAWSVPGTNEKLFF. In DNA form, the CDR3 reads TGTGCCTGGAGTGTGCCAGGCACTAATGAAAAACTGTTTTTT. Variable domain in full (rest from reference TRBV30 and TRBJ1-4): SQTIHQWPATLVQPVGSPLSLECTVEGTSNPNLYWYRQAAGRGLQLLFYSVGIGQISSEVPQNLSASRPQDRQFILSSKKLLLSDSGFYLCAWSVPGTNEKLFFGSGTQLSVL.

This clone has a handful of counts. The gene calls are TRBV2 and TRBJ1-2; 7 bases are a match to TRBD1. V gave up 4 bases and J gave up 5 bases; unmatched junction bases: 7. CDR3 length: 14 amino acids. The germline CDR1 and CDR2 sequences are SNHLY and FYNNEI. CDR3 sequence: CASSVRTGEYGYTF. DNA of the CDR3: TGTGCCAGCAGTGTCAGGACAGGCGAATATGGCTACACCTTC. The variable domain in full, with the rest retrieved from reference TRBV2 and TRBJ1-2, is EPEVTQTPSHQVTQMGQEVILRCVPISNHLYFYWYRQILGQKVEFLVSFYNNEISEKSEIFDDQFSVERPDGSNFTLKIRSTKLEDSAMYFCASSVRTGEYGYTFGSGTRLTVV.